This T cell receptor beta chain was captured by sequencing in a study of T cells in Graves' hyperthyroidism and ophthalmopathy. Study-wide findings and caveats: Most thyroid clonotypes with frequency above 0.001 were detected in blood.

Researchers amplified the TCR beta CDR3 regions from RNA transcripts. An initial round of RT-PCR targeting the TCR CDR3 relied on the HTBI primer set. TCRdb fed the multiplex PCR reads into MiXCR, producing one record per CDR3 protein. The sample records about 420,000 distinct CDR3 sequences, roughly an eighth being singletons. Worth noting for this clonotype: What it binds is unknown.

Thyroid ultrasound, orbital computed tomography, clinical symptoms, and serum thyroxine and TRAb underpinned diagnoses. The germline V gene has CDR1 KGHDR and CDR2 SFDVKD. The CDR3 covers 17 residues. Trimming took 3 bases from V and 4 from J; bases not matched to a gene: 4. Input material: blood. This receptor was identified in a woman aged 18-29 years with Graves' hyperthyroidism. The V and J genes are TRBV24-1 and TRBJ2-3, with TRBD2 identical over 15 bases. The CDR3, as DNA: TGTGCCACCAGTGATGGACTAGCGGGAGGGTTCGCAGATACGCAGTATTTT. It is translated as CATSDGLAGGFADTQYF.